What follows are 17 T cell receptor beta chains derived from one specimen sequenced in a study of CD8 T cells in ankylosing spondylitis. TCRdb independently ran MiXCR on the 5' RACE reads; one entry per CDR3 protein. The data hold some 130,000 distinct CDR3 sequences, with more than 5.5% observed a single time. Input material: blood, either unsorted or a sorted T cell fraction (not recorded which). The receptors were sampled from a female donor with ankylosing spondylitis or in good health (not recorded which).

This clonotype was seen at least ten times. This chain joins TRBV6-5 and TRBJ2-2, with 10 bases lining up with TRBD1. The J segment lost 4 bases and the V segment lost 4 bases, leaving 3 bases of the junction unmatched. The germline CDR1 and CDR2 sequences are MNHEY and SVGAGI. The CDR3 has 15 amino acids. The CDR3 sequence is CASSSTGGLTGELFF. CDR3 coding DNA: TGTGCCAGCAGTTCGACAGGGGGCCTCACCGGGGAGCTGTTTTTT.

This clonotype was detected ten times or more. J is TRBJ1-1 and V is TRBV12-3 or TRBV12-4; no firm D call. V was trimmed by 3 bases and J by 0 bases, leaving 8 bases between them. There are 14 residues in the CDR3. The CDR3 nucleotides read TGTGCCAGCAGTTTCCGGACGATGAACACTGAAGCTTTCTTT. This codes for CASSFRTMNTEAFF.

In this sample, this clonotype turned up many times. This chain's CDR3 is CASSLSAGSYNEQFF. DNA of the CDR3: TGTGCCAGCAGCTTATCGGCAGGGTCTTACAATGAGCAGTTCTTC. The gene calls are TRBV7-2 and TRBJ2-1; TRBD1 is a possible D gene (5 bases). The germline gives CDR1 SGHTA, CDR2 FQGNSA. V lost 2 bases to trimming and J lost 4 bases, with 12 bases between them. The CDR3 is 15 residues long.

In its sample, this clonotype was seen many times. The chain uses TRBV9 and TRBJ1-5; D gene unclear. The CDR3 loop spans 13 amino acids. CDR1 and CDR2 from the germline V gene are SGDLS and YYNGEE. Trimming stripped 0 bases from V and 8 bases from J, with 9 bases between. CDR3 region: CASSVGNREPQHF. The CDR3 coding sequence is TGTGCCAGCAGCGTAGGTAATAGGGAGCCCCAGCATTTT.

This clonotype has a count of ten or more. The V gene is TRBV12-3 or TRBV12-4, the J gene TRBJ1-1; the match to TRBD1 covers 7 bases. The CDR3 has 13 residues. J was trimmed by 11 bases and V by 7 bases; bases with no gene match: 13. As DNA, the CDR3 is TGTGCCAGCAACGAACTTGGGACAGAAAACGCTTTCTTT. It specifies CASNELGTENAFF.

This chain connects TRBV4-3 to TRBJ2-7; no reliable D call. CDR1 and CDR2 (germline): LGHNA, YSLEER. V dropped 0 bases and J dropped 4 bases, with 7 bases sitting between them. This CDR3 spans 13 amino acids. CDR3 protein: CASSQDQGYEQYF. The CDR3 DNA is TGCGCCAGCAGCCAAGATCAAGGGTACGAGCAGTACTTC.

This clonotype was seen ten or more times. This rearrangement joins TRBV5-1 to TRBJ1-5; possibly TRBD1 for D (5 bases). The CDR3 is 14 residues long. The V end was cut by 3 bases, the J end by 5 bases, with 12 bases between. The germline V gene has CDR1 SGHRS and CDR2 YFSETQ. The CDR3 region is CASSYAGGDQPQHF. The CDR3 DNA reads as TGCGCCAGCAGCTACGCGGGAGGGGATCAGCCCCAGCATTTT.

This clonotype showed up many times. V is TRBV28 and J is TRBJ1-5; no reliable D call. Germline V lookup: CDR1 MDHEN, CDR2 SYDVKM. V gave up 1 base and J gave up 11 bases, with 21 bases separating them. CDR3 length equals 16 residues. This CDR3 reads CASSLSGSLNPQTQHF. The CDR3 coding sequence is TGTGCCAGCAGTTTATCGGGCAGTCTTAACCCGCAGACCCAGCATTTT.

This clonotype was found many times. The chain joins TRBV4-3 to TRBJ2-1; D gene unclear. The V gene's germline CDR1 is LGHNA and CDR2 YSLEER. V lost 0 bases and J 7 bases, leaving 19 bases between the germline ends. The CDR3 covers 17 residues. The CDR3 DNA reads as TGCGCCAGCAGCCAAGATCCGAACAACCTCTTAAGAAATGAGCAGTTCTTC. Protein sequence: CASSQDPNNLLRNEQFF.

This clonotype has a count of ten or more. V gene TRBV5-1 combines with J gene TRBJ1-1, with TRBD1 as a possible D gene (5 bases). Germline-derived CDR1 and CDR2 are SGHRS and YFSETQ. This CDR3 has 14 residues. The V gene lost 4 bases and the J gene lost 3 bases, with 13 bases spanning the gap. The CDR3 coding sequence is TGCGCCAGCAGCCGAACAGCAGGGTACACTGAAGCTTTCTTT. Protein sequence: CASSRTAGYTEAFF.

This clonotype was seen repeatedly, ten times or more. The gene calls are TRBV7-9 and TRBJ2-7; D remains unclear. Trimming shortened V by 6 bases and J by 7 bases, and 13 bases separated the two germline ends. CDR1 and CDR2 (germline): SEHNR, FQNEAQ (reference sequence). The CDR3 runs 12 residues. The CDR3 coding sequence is TGTGCCAGCAGTCGAGATGGGAAGGAGCAGTACTTC. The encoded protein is CASSRDGKEQYF.

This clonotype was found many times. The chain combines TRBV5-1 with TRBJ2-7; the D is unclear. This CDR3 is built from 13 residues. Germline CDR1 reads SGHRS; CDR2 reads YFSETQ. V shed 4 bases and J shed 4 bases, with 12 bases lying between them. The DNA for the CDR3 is TGCGCCAGCAGCCTAAACAGTGAATACGAGCAGTACTTC. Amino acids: CASSLNSEYEQYF.

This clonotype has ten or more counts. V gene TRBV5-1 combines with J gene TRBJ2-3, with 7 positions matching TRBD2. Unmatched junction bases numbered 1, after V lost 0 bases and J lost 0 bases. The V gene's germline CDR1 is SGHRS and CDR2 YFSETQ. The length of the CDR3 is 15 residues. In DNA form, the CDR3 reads TGCGCCAGCAGCTTGGCTAGCGGTAGCACAGATACGCAGTATTTT. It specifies CASSLASGSTDTQYF.

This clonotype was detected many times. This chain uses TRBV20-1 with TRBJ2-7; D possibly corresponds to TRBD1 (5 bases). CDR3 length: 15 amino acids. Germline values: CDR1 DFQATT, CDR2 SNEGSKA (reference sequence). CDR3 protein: CSAPPRGSPAYEQYF. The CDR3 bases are TGCAGCGCCCCCCCTAGGGGTTCGCCAGCCTACGAGCAGTACTTC.

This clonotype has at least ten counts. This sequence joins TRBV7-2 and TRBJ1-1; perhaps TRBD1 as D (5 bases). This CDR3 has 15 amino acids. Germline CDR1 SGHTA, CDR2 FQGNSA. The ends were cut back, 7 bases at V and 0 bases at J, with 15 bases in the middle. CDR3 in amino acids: CASTNGAGLNTEAFF. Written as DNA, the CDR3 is TGTGCCAGCACCAACGGGGCAGGCCTGAACACTGAAGCTTTCTTT.

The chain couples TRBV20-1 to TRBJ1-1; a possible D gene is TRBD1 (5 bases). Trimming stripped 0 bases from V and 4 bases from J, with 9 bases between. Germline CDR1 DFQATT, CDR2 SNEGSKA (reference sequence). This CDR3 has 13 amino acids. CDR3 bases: TGCAGTGCTAGAGAGGGGCCCGGCACTGAAGCTTTCTTT. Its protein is CSAREGPGTEAFF.

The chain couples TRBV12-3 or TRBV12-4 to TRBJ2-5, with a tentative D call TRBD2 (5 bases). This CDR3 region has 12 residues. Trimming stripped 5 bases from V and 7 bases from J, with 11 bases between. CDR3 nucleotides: TGTGCCAGCAGTCCGGGGAGCGGGACCCAGTACTTC. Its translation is CASSPGSGTQYF.